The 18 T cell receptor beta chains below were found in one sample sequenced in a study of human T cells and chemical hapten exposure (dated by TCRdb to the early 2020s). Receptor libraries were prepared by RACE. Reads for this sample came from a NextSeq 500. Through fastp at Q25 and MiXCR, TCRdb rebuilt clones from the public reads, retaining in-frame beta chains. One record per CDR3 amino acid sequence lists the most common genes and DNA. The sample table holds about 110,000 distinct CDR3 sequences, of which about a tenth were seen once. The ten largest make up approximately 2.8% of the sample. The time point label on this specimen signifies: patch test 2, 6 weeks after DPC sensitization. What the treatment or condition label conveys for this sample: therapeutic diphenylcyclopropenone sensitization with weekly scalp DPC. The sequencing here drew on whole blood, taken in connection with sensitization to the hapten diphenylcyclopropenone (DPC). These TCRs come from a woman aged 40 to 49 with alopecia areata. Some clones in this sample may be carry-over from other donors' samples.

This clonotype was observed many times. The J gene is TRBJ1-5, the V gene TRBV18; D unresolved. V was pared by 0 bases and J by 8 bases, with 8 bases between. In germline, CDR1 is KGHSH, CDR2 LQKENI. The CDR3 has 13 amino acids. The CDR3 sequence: CASSPPSAEPQHF. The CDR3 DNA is TGTGCCAGCTCACCACCCTCAGCCGAGCCCCAGCATTTT.

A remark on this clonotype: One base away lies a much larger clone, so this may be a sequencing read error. CDR3 protein: CASSLEPAGGYYNEQYF. The CDR3 DNA reads as TGTGCCAGCAGCTTAGAGCCCGCGGGGGGGTATTACAATGAGCAGTACTTC. The chain is built from TRBV11-2 and TRBJ2-1, with TRBD2 identical over 9 bases. TRBJ2-7 explains the end of the DNA better; the J call may be wrong. Germline-derived CDR1 and CDR2 are SGHAT and FQNNGV. There are 17 residues in the CDR3.

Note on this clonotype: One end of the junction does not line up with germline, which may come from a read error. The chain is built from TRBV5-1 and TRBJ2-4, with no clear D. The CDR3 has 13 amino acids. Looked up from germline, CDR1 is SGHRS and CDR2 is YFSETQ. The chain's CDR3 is CTSNAYARNIQYF. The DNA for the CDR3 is TGCACCAGCAATGCGTACGCGAGGAACATTCAGTACTTC.

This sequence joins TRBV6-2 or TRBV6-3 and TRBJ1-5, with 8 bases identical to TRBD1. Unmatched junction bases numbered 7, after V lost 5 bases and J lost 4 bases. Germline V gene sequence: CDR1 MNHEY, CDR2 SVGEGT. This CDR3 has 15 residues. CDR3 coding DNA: TGTGCCAGCAGTCACCGGACAGGGTCGAATCAGCCCCAGCATTTT. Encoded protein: CASSHRTGSNQPQHF.

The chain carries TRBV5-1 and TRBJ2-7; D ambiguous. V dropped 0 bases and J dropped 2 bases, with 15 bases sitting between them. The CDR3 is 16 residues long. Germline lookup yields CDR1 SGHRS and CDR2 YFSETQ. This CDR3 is CASSLALSRSPYEQYF. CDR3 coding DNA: TGCGCCAGCAGCTTGGCCTTGTCCCGGTCCCCCTACGAGCAGTACTTC. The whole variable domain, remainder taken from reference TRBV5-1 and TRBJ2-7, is KAGVTQTPRYLIKTRGQQVTLSCSPISGHRSVSWYQQTPGQGLQFLFEYFSETQRNKGNFPGRFSGRQFSNSRSEMNVSTLELGDSALYLCASSLALSRSPYEQYFGPGTRLTVT.

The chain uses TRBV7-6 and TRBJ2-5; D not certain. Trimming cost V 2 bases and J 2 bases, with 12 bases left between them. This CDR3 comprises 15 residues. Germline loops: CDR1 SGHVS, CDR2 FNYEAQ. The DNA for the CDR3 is TGTGCCAGCAGCTTAAGGCCAGCCTCACAAGAGACCCAGTACTTC. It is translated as CASSLRPASQETQYF.

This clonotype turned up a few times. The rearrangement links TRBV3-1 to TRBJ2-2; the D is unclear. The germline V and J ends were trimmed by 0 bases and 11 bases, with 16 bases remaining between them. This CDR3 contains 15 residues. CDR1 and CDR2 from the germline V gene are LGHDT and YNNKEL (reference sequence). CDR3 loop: CASSQDVSQVGELFF. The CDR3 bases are TGTGCCAGCAGCCAAGATGTCAGCCAAGTCGGCGAGCTGTTTTTT.

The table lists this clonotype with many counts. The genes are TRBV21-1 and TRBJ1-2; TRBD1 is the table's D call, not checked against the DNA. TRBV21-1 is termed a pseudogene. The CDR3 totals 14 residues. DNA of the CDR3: TGTGCCAGCAGCACCGGGACAGGGAAGTATGGCTACACCTTC. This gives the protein CASSTGTGKYGYTF.

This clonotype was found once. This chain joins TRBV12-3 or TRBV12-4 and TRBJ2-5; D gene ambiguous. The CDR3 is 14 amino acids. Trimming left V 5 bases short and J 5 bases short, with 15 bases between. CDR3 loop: CASSPLLWAETQYF. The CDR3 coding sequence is TGTGCCAGCAGTCCTCTCCTATGGGCGGAGACCCAGTACTTC.

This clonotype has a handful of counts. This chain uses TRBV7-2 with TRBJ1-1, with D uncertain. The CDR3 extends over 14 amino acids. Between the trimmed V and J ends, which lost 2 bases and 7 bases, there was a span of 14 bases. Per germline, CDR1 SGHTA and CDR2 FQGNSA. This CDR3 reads CASSLNTGRGEAFF. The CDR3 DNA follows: TGTGCCAGCAGCTTAAACACGGGTCGTGGTGAAGCTTTCTTT.

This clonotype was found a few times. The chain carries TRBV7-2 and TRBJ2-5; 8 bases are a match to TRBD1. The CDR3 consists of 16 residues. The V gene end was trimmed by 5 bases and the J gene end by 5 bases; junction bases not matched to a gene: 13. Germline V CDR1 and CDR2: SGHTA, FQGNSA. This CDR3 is CASSPSVAGGFETQYF. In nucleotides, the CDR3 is TGTGCCAGCAGCCCGTCCGTCGCAGGGGGCTTTGAGACCCAGTACTTC.

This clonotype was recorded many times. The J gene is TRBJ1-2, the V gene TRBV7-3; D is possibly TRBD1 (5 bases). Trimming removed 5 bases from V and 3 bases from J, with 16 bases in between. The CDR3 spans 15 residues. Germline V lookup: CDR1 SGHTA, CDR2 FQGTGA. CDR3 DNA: TGTGCCAGCAGCCCCCGGGGCAGGGCCGACTATGGCTACACCTTC. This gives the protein CASSPRGRADYGYTF. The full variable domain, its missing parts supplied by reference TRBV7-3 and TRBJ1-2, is GAGVSQTPSNKVTEKGKYVELRCDPISGHTALYWYRQSLGQGPEFLIYFQGTGAADDSGLPNDRFFAVRPEGSVSTLKIQRTERGDSAVYLCASSPRGRADYGYTFGSGTRLTVV.

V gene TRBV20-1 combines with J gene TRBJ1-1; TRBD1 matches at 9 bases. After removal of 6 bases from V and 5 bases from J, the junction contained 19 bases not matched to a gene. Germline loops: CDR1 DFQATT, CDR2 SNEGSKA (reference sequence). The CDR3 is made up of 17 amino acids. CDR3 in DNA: TGCAGTGCCAGAAAATCCCAAAGACAGGGGGGACGGACTGAAGCTTTCTTT. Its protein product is CSARKSQRQGGRTEAFF.

CDR3 coding DNA: TGCGCCAGCATGACGGGGATTGACAAAAACATTCAGTACTTC. Residues: CASMTGIDKNIQYF. The V and J genes are TRBV10-2 and TRBJ2-4, with a tentative D call TRBD2 (5 bases). The length of the CDR3 is 14 residues. Between the trimmed V and J ends, which lost 7 bases and 3 bases, there was a span of 13 bases. Per germline, CDR1 WSHSY and CDR2 SAAADI.

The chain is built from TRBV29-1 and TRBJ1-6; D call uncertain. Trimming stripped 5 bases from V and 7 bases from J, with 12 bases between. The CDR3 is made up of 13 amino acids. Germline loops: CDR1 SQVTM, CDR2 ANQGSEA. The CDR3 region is CSVQVLDNSPLHF. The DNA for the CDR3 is TGCAGCGTTCAGGTCCTGGACAATTCACCCCTCCACTTT.

The CDR3 nucleotides read TGTGCCATCAGTGTGACCTCCGGGACTAGCGGGGGGGCCGGAGAGACCCAGTACTTC. It translates to CAISVTSGTSGGAGETQYF. The chain employs TRBV10-3 and TRBJ2-5, with 16 positions matching TRBD2. The CDR3 covers 19 residues. V lost 4 bases, J lost 4 bases, and 12 bases stayed unmatched. CDR1 and CDR2 (germline): ENHRY, SYGVKD.

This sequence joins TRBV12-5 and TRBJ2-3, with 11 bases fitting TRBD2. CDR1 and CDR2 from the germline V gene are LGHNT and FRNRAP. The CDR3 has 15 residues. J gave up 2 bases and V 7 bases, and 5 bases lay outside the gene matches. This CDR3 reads CASALSGGATDTQYF. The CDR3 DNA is TGTGCTAGTGCCCTTAGCGGGGGGGCCACAGATACGCAGTATTTT.

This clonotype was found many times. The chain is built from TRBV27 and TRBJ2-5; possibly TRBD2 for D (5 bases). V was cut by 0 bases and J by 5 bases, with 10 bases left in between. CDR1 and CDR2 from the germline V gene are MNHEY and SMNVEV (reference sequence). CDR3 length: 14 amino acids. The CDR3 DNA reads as TGTGCCAGCAGTTTATCGAACCGGAGGGAGACCCAGTACTTC. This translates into CASSLSNRRETQYF.